Sequencing of this T cell receptor (beta chain) was carried out in a study of identical twins (dated by TCRdb to the mid-2010s). For the study in its entirety: TCR alpha and beta repertoires from monozygotic twins, unrelated adults of various ages and cord blood were deep-sequenced to test whether fetal clonotypes persist. To rule out contamination, replicate twin experiments were performed at different times with different library preparation protocols. What the authors observed across the whole study: In beta out-of-frame sequences, excess twin sharing was weaker, because having fewer shared sequences lowered the signal-to-noise ratio. Fewer insertions were carried by abundant cord blood beta clonotypes; a weaker similar trend was observed in young adult naive repertoires, while no such trend was observed in memory repertoires. Conclusions relied on cross-sectional statistical analysis, since the same donors could not be followed over many years. Compared with coincidental sharing between unrelated individuals, out-of-frame TCR alpha sequences shared between twins had an excess of sequences with low generation probability. Recombination models systematically underestimated out-of-frame TCR alpha sharing in monozygotic twins but agreed with sharing between unrelated individuals. Invariant T cells such as MAIT and iNKT could partly confound zero-insertion analyses, although diverse VJ usage argued against such confounding for most clonotypes.

Of note for this clonotype: Which antigen it targets is not known. The record has no base qualities; no much larger clone is one base away.

The library was built by means of 5' RACE. TCRdb names Illumina HiSeq 2000 as the instrument used. Template switching introduced a universal primer binding site; the final cDNA contained a unique molecular identifier, enabling accurate counting of TCR cDNA molecules. First-strand cDNA for TCR alpha and beta chains was synthesized from specific primers in the conserved constant-segment region. Each cDNA library was double barcoded, with a SMART-Mk sample barcode plus Illumina barcodes, to control for contamination. TruSeq adapter sequences, together with Illumina sample barcodes, were added in two successive PCR steps. The TCR alpha and beta cDNA libraries were sequenced on the Illumina HiSeq platform using custom primers. The authors' analysis ran thus. MiGEC was used to process raw reads and extract unique molecular identifiers, and MiXCR was used to find CDR3 positions. Recombination models were inferred per individual with the repgenHMM and IGoR tools using an EM algorithm. The analysis of shared clonotypes was done with the tcR package in R, with sharing normalized by the product of cloneset sizes. To study raw recombination free of thymic and clonal selection effects, out-of-frame nonproductive sequences were analyzed. In-frame beta chains were kept once TCRdb had trimmed the public reads at Q25 with fastp and called clones with MiXCR. Each record represents a unique CDR3 protein, reported with the most common genes and DNA among its rows. These V and J calls are TCRdb output, not the study's own analysis. This sample holds fewer than 250,000 distinct CDR3 sequences; 7.5% were observed only once. The ten largest account for 1.9% of the sample.

All donors were healthy Caucasians. The twin cohort comprised three pairs of female monozygotic twins, all aged roughly 18 to 30 years. Miltenyi CD45RO+ enrichment and human naive T-cell isolation kits were used to isolate memory (CD45RO+) and naive T cells from PBMC. V is shortened by 4 bases, J by 4 bases, and the region joining them spans 17 bases. Counted from cysteine to phenylalanine, this CDR3 has 15 amino acids. Just CDR3 DNA is preserved here, 45 bases in frame from base 1. For CDR1 and CDR2, the germline V gene lists SGHRS and YFSETQ. These data also featured in a second study, about yellow fever vaccine responses in identical twins. As described in the second report: The authors reported that the T cell response to vaccination in identical twins appeared partly convergent and partly personalized. In the study, vaccine-responding T cell clones were precisely tracked in identical twins.

The chain is made from TRBV5-1 and TRBJ1-2; a tentative D match to TRBD1 spans 5 bases. Sequencing used memory (CD45RO+) T cells sorted from blood. The sample's cell subset or site label, in plain terms: CD45RO+ enriched T cells. The sequence came from a young woman in good health. At the DNA level, the sequence is TGCGCCAGCAGCCAGGAAGGAGGGGTGGGCTATGGCTACACCTTC. This yields the protein CASSQEGGVGYGYTF.